The next 15 T cell receptor beta chains were all read from a single sample in a study of blood T cell repertoires in COVID-19. The data were produced by immunoSEQ multiplex PCR, yet TCRdb's version contains in-frame clones alone and is incomplete. The repertoire consists of around 400,000 clones, with roughly 90% occurring once and the leading ten covering roughly 1.4%. The sample was PBMCs or T cells enriched from blood (not recorded which). Receptors were obtained from a young woman who had been exposed to COVID-19.

The chain joins TRBV29-1 to TRBJ2-1; 11 bases are shared with TRBD2. This CDR3 has 13 amino acids. V was clipped by 6 bases and J by 4 bases; unmatched bases: 2. CDR1 and CDR2 from the germline V gene are SQVTM and ANQGSEA. The CDR3 loop is CSVWTSGYNEQFF. The CDR3 nucleotides read TGCAGCGTCTGGACTAGCGGGTACAATGAGCAGTTCTTC.

The genes are TRBV19 and TRBJ2-1; TRBD1 matches 8 bases. Germline V gives CDR1 LNHDA, CDR2 SQIVND (reference sequence). CDR3 length: 17 amino acids. J gave up 9 bases and V 5 bases, and 18 bases lay outside the gene matches. This chain's CDR3 is CASSPLSGQGAKSEQFF. The CDR3 region has the DNA TGTGCCAGTAGTCCCCTGTCGGGGCAGGGGGCAAAGAGTGAGCAGTTCTTC.

The V and J genes are TRBV5-4 and TRBJ2-1, with 10 bases that match TRBD1. The V gene end was trimmed by 4 bases and the J gene end by 6 bases; junction bases not matched to a gene: 7. CDR1 SGHNT and CDR2 YYREEE come from the germline V gene (reference sequence). CDR3 length: 15 amino acids. The DNA of the CDR3 is TGTGCCAGCAGCCGACCGGGACAGGGGATCAATGAGCAGTTCTTC. Amino acid sequence: CASSRPGQGINEQFF.

This sequence joins TRBV19 and TRBJ1-3, with D unresolved. The CDR3 is 14 residues long. CDR1 and CDR2 from the germline V gene are LNHDA and SQIVND (reference sequence). Trimming cost V 9 bases and J 4 bases, with 16 bases left between them. CDR3 sequence: CASLDRGSGNTIYF. CDR3 DNA: TGTGCCAGCCTCGACCGGGGTTCGGGAAACACCATATATTTT.

As for this clone: At one boundary the junction diverges from the germline segment, which might be a read error. The rearrangement links TRBV9 to TRBJ2-5; the D is unclear. The CDR3 has 14 residues. CDR1 SGDLS and CDR2 YYNGEE come from the germline V gene. In DNA form, the CDR3 reads TGTGCCAGCAGCGTAGGCGGTAGTCAAGGGACCCAGTACTTC. Its protein is CASSVGGSQGTQYF. Looking up the rest from reference TRBV9 and TRBJ2-5 gives the full variable domain: DSGVTQTPKHLITATGQRVTLRCSPRSGDLSVYWYQQSLDQGLQFLIQYYNGEERAKGNILERFSAQQFPDLHSELNLSSLELGDSALYFCASSVGGSQGTQYFGPGTRLLVL.

This clone showed up just once. The chain is built from TRBV28 and TRBJ1-2; D not resolved. The germline V and J ends were trimmed by 2 bases and 2 bases, with 9 bases remaining between them. This CDR3 is 14 amino acids long. Germline CDR1 MDHEN, CDR2 SYDVKM. The CDR3 DNA sequence: TGTGCCAGCAGTTTACCGGGTTCGAACTATGGCTACACCTTC. It specifies CASSLPGSNYGYTF.

The rearrangement links TRBV5-1 to TRBJ2-7; possibly TRBD1 for D (6 bases). Trimming took 2 bases from V and 5 from J, leaving 17 bases between them. Germline V gives CDR1 SGHRS, CDR2 YFSETQ. The CDR3 has 15 residues. In DNA, the CDR3 is TGCGCCAGCAGCTTCCAAAACAGGGCTGGCGACGAGCAGTACTTC. It specifies CASSFQNRAGDEQYF.

The chain couples TRBV7-2 to TRBJ2-7, with 8 bases aligning to TRBD2. V lost 2 bases and J lost 1; bases outside the gene matches: 4. Per the germline V gene, CDR1 is SGHTA and CDR2 is FQGNSA. The CDR3 runs to 15 residues. The CDR3 coding sequence is TGTGCCAGCAGCTTATTAGTAGCGGGGTCCTACGAGCAGTACTTC. This encodes CASSLLVAGSYEQYF.

This clone was recorded only once. This sample includes further DNA sequences coding for the same CDR3. This chain connects TRBV2 to TRBJ2-3, with TRBD2 identical over 11 bases. CDR1 and CDR2 (germline): SNHLY, FYNNEI. V gave up 6 bases and J gave up 1 base; unmatched junction bases: 3. The CDR3 covers 15 residues. The CDR3 DNA reads TGTGCCAGCAGACAACTAGCGGGGGGCACAGATACGCAGTATTTT. Protein: CASRQLAGGTDTQYF.

The chain joins TRBV7-2 to TRBJ1-2, with D perhaps TRBD1 (5 bases). The length of the CDR3 is 16 residues. Per the germline V gene, CDR1 is SGHTA and CDR2 is FQGNSA. V shed 3 bases and J shed 4 bases, with 18 bases lying between them. In nucleotides, the CDR3 is TGTGCCAGCAGCTTGGGGGTCCAGGAGGGAACCTATGGCTACACCTTC. Translation: CASSLGVQEGTYGYTF. Using reference TRBV7-2 and TRBJ1-2 for the parts outside the CDR3, the full variable domain is GAGVSQSPSNKVTEKGKDVELRCDPISGHTALYWYRQSLGQGLEFLIYFQGNSAPDKSGLPSDRFSAERTGGSVSTLTIQRTQQEDSAVYLCASSLGVQEGTYGYTFGSGTRLTVV.

The chain joins TRBV4-3 to TRBJ2-2; 9 bases are a match to TRBD2. The germline V gene encodes CDR1 LGHNA and CDR2 YSLEER. The junction had 12 bases not matched to a gene; V was cut back by 6 bases and J by 4 bases. CDR3 length: 17 amino acids. The CDR3 region has the DNA TGCGCCAGCAGGGAGCTAGCGGGGCCCCGCGTCACCGGGGAGCTGTTTTTT. Residues: CASRELAGPRVTGELFF.

The chain is built from TRBV19 and TRBJ1-6; maybe TRBD1 (5 bases). The ends were cut back, 3 bases at V and 7 bases at J, with 16 bases in the middle. The length of the CDR3 is 16 residues. Looked up from germline, CDR1 is LNHDA and CDR2 is SQIVND (reference sequence). The CDR3 reads CASSIGPMGPNSPLHF. CDR3 sequence (DNA): TGTGCCAGTAGTATCGGACCTATGGGGCCCAATTCACCCCTCCACTTT.

The CDR3 protein is CASTPLETGGEKLFF. The CDR3 nucleotides read TGTGCCAGCACCCCATTGGAGACAGGGGGGGAAAAACTGTTTTTT. The chain recombines TRBV2 with TRBJ1-4; TRBD1 agrees at 9 bases. Germline CDR1 is SNHLY and CDR2 is FYNNEI. The CDR3 totals 15 residues. The trim removed 7 bases at V and 8 bases at J, leaving 11 bases unmatched.

This rearrangement joins TRBV25-1 to TRBJ2-4, with a possible D match to TRBD2 (5 bases). The ends were cut back, 10 bases at V and 3 bases at J, with 19 bases in the middle. Germline V gene lookup returns CDR1 MGHDK and CDR2 SYGVNS. The CDR3 has 15 amino acids. The chain's CDR3 is CATTVTPRGKNIQYF. The CDR3, as DNA: TGTGCCACTACCGTTACCCCTCGGGGCAAAAACATTCAGTACTTC.

The genes are TRBV6-2 or TRBV6-3 and TRBJ1-1, with a weak D call TRBD1 (6 bases). Trimming pared 5 bases from V and 10 bases from J, leaving 17 bases between. The CDR3 has 13 amino acids. The germline V gene encodes CDR1 MNHEY and CDR2 SVGEGT. Here the CDR3 reads CASSLTYLRGAFF. As DNA, the CDR3 is TGTGCCAGCAGTCTTACCTACCTCAGGGGAGCTTTCTTT.